A selection of T cell receptor beta chains follows, all from one sample in a study of CXCR3-negative and CXCR3-positive naive CD8 T cells. TCRdb reprocessed the 5' RACE reads; each CDR3 protein has one entry and no DNA is given. The table for this sample gives 100,000 to 150,000 distinct CDR3 sequences. The sample consisted of naive CXCR3- CD8+ T cells from blood. Receptors originate from a human donor in good health. Some clones in this sample may be carry-over from other donors' samples. CDR3s include the opening cysteine and the closing phenylalanine or tryptophan. Each record gives: J gene, V gene, CDR3 protein.

J: TRBJ2-1
V: TRBV5-6
CDR3: CASSYGDNEQFF

J: TRBJ2-7
V: TRBV6-5
CDR3: CASSYGASGTDYEQYF

J: TRBJ2-7
V: TRBV7-6
CDR3: CASSGFGKDPYEQYF

J: TRBJ2-3
V: TRBV5-1
CDR3: CASSWDGTSTDTQYF

J: TRBJ2-1
V: TRBV9
CDR3: CASSVHFGTAPYNEQFF

J: TRBJ2-3
V: TRBV20-1
CDR3: CSAPTRAGGLGDTQYF

J: TRBJ1-4
V: TRBV12-3/TRBV12-4
CDR3: CASSLDRGDEKLFF

J: TRBJ2-1
V: TRBV7-3
CDR3: CASSYLSGDEQFF

J: TRBJ1-6
V: TRBV28
CDR3: CASSLIQGANSPLHF

J: TRBJ2-6
V: TRBV7-9
CDR3: CASSLPGLHSGANVLTF

J: TRBJ2-3
V: TRBV15
CDR3: CATSTPTGSTDTQYF

J: TRBJ2-5
V: TRBV4-3
CDR3: CASSQDWTSGDPQETQYF

J: TRBJ2-1
V: TRBV15
CDR3: CATSVELAGNHNEQFF

J: TRBJ2-5
V: TRBV19
CDR3: CASRLGQQETQYF

J: TRBJ2-3
V: TRBV4-3
CDR3: CASSQDPLAGAATDTQYF

J: TRBJ2-1
V: TRBV5-1
CDR3: CASSLLLKPTGPNEQFF

J: TRBJ2-7
V: TRBV29-1
CDR3: CSVEEYYEQYF

J: TRBJ1-2
V: TRBV11-2
CDR3: CASSLGTETEAYGYTF

J: TRBJ2-2
V: TRBV29-1
CDR3: CSVEVFQRENTGELFF

J: TRBJ2-1
V: TRBV7-9
CDR3: CASSPTTELFPYNEQFF

J: TRBJ2-3
V: TRBV20-1
CDR3: CSAPKRGSTDTQYF

J: TRBJ2-1
V: TRBV11-3
CDR3: CASSSTPGLADNNEQFF

J: TRBJ2-5
V: TRBV13
CDR3: CASSQEGWRETQYF

J: TRBJ2-1
V: TRBV19
CDR3: CASSIQFGRPYNEQFF

J: TRBJ1-1
V: TRBV28
CDR3: CASSLWQGEAFF

J: TRBJ1-2
V: TRBV7-2
CDR3: CASSTNRGSVDGYTF

J: TRBJ2-5
V: TRBV6-5
CDR3: CASSYSGAGETQYF

J: TRBJ1-1
V: TRBV4-1
CDR3: CASSQEDRREAFF

J: TRBJ1-1
V: TRBV28
CDR3: CASSSGGAAEAFF

J: TRBJ2-3
V: TRBV4-3
CDR3: CASSQDFGQERTDTQYF

J: TRBJ1-1
V: TRBV7-6
CDR3: CASSLDSQGTEAFF

J: TRBJ2-7
V: TRBV29-1
CDR3: CSVGGADEQYF

J: TRBJ1-2
V: TRBV5-5
CDR3: CASSLERINYGYTF

J: TRBJ2-7
V: TRBV7-9
CDR3: CASSLSAADYEQYF

J: TRBJ2-3
V: TRBV15
CDR3: CAVLAGASSDTQYF

J: TRBJ2-7
V: TRBV5-1
CDR3: CASSYGNSYEQYF

J: TRBJ1-2
V: TRBV29-1
CDR3: CSVKWGAANGYTF